This TCR beta chain emerged from a study of control samples from healthy donors and cancer patients. Trimming shortened V by 4 bases and J by 3 bases, and 12 bases separated the two germline ends. This CDR3 has 14 residues. The germline V gene has CDR1 MNHEY and CDR2 SMNVEV (reference sequence). TCRdb keeps only in-frame clones here, not all; method: immunoSEQ multiplex PCR. The table has under 65,000 clones, under 95% seen once. This clone showed up just once. This TCR was sampled from a man between 25 and 39 years old with colorectal cancer. Sequenced: PBMCs. The chain recombines TRBV27 with TRBJ1-2; no reliable D call. Here the CDR3 DNA reads TGTGCCAGCAGTTCGGGGAGCGGCTACTATGGCTACACCTTC. Translating gives CASSSGSGYYGYTF.